One sample yielded the 6 T cell receptor beta chains listed below, sequenced in a study of T cell responses to AZD1222 COVID-19 vaccine. Assay used: immunoSEQ multiplex PCR; TCRdb lists only in-frame clones, some missing. The sample lists just under 55,000 clones, 70% to 90% occurring once. The specimen was peripheral blood, collected on day 0 of AZD1222 vaccination. All receptors derive from an adult in good health.

The chain is built from TRBV19 and TRBJ2-1; D is undetermined. CDR1 is LNHDA and CDR2 is SQIVND in the germline V gene (reference sequence). This CDR3 is built from 12 residues. Trimming stripped 5 bases from V and 7 bases from J, with 9 bases between. CDR3 bases: TGTGCCAGTAGTGCCGCCTGGAATGAGCAGTTCTTC. It codes for CASSAAWNEQFF.

This sequence joins TRBV5-1 and TRBJ2-7; tentative D call: TRBD1 (7 bases). The CDR3 runs 15 residues. V lost 0 bases and J 5 bases, leaving 15 bases between the germline ends. The germline gives CDR1 SGHRS, CDR2 YFSETQ. The CDR3 nucleotides are TGCGCCAGCAGCTTGGCCGGAGGGGGCTTCGACGAGCAGTACTTC. It is translated as CASSLAGGGFDEQYF.

The rearrangement uses TRBV19 and TRBJ1-6; TRBD1 might be the D (6 bases). This CDR3 comprises 15 residues. Between the trimmed V and J ends, which lost 3 bases and 9 bases, there was a span of 15 bases. CDR1 and CDR2 from the germline V gene are LNHDA and SQIVND (reference sequence). CDR3 sequence (DNA): TGTGCCAGTAGTATTGGGACAAGGGGTGGTTCACCCCTCCACTTT. Its translation: CASSIGTRGGSPLHF.

The chain uses TRBV11-2 and TRBJ1-3; D is ambiguous. Germline V gene sequence: CDR1 SGHAT, CDR2 FQNNGV. Trimming left V 5 bases short and J 4 bases short, with 15 bases between. The CDR3 runs 15 residues. The CDR3 loop reads CASSPRGGKGNTIYF. CDR3 nucleotide sequence: TGTGCCAGCAGCCCCCGTGGAGGGAAAGGAAACACCATATATTTT.

V gene TRBV5-1 combines with J gene TRBJ2-1, with D unresolved. Germline assignment: CDR1 SGHRS and CDR2 YFSETQ. V lost 2 bases and J 5 bases, leaving 2 bases between the germline ends. CDR3 length: 11 residues. CDR3 amino acids: CASSFDNEQFF. DNA for the CDR3: TGCGCCAGCAGCTTCGACAATGAGCAGTTCTTC.

The CDR3 sequence is CASSQTGGNYGYTF. The CDR3 DNA reads TGCGCCAGCAGCCAAACTGGGGGTAACTATGGCTACACCTTC. The genes are TRBV4-1 and TRBJ1-2, with D possibly being TRBD1 (5 bases). Trimming left V 2 bases short and J 1 base short, with 8 bases between. CDR3 size: 14 residues. Germline CDR1 MGHRA, CDR2 YSYEKL.